Presented here are 9 T cell receptor beta chains from one specimen sequenced in a study of cytomegalovirus exposure and HLA in healthy donors. Use of 60 Vbeta and 13 Jbeta primers characterized the PCR. Repertoires were generated with immunoSEQ multiplex PCR, while TCRdb's copy carries only in-frame clones and drops some. The table shows a few hundred thousand clones, with approximately 81% occurring only once. Sequencing used PBMCs. These receptors all stem from a man aged 25-45 years in good health and CMV-seronegative.

The CDR3 region is CASSQGLAGGNTGELFF. The DNA for the CDR3 is TGTGCCAGCAGCCAGGGACTAGCGGGGGGGAACACCGGGGAGCTGTTTTTT. The chain combines TRBV5-4 with TRBJ2-2; 15 bases are shared with TRBD2. CDR1 and CDR2 from the germline V gene are SGHNT and YYREEE (reference sequence). This CDR3 is built from 17 residues. Unmatched junction bases numbered 2, after V lost 4 bases and J lost 1 base.

The chain recombines TRBV2 with TRBJ2-7; D unclear. Between the trimmed V and J ends, which lost 4 bases and 6 bases, there was a span of 16 bases. The CDR3 sequence is 14 residues long. Looked up from germline, CDR1 is SNHLY and CDR2 is FYNNEI. CDR3 coding DNA: TGTGCCAGCAGTGTAGATCTGCTATCCGGCGAGCAGTACTTC. It translates to CASSVDLLSGEQYF.

The chain has TRBV7-9 and TRBJ2-7; no definite D call. V was shortened by 0 bases and J by 0 bases, with 12 bases between the two germline ends. This CDR3 comprises 16 residues. Germline values: CDR1 SEHNR, CDR2 FQNEAQ (reference sequence). In DNA form, the CDR3 reads TGTGCCAGCAGCTTAGCAGGCGAACCTAGCTCCTACGAGCAGTACTTC. This encodes CASSLAGEPSSYEQYF.

This clone was detected once. The chain joins TRBV6-6 to TRBJ2-2, with 8 bases fitting TRBD1. In germline, CDR1 is MNHNY, CDR2 SVGAGI (reference sequence). V gave up 6 bases and J gave up 4 bases; unmatched junction bases: 4. The CDR3 loop spans 14 amino acids. CDR3 DNA sequence: TGTGCCAGCAGGGCAGGGGGCTTCACCGGGGAGCTGTTTTTT. This encodes CASRAGGFTGELFF.

This clone was counted between two and nine times. The V call is TRBV7-3, the J call TRBJ2-1; 11 nucleotides match TRBD2. V shed 2 bases, J shed 3 bases, and the junction held 6 bases outside the gene matches. Germline V gene sequence: CDR1 SGHTA, CDR2 FQGTGA. The CDR3 sequence is 17 residues long. In nucleotides, the CDR3 is TGTGCCAGCAGCTTATGGCCTAGCGGGGGGTTCTACAATGAGCAGTTCTTC. It codes for CASSLWPSGGFYNEQFF.

V is TRBV25-1 and J is TRBJ1-5; no definite D call. This CDR3 has 10 residues. Per the germline V gene, CDR1 is MGHDK and CDR2 is SYGVNS. The ends were cut back, 9 bases at V and 10 bases at J, with 10 bases in the middle. CDR3 nucleotide sequence: TGTGCCAGTACGGGAATTCCCCAGCATTTT. Amino acid sequence: CASTGIPQHF.

The chain combines TRBV28 with TRBJ2-7; maybe TRBD2 (5 bases). The CDR3 runs 13 residues. The V gene's germline CDR1 is MDHEN and CDR2 SYDVKM. With 7 bases removed from V and 3 bases from J, the gap between germline ends came to 13 bases. The CDR3 sequence is CASNSGVFYEQYF. The DNA for the CDR3 is TGTGCCAGCAACTCCGGGGTTTTCTACGAGCAGTACTTC. Supplemented by reference TRBV28 and TRBJ2-7, the full variable domain reads DVKVTQSSRYLVKRTGEKVFLECVQDMDHENMFWYRQDPGLGLRLIYFSYDVKMKEKGDIPEGYSVSREKKERFSLILESASTNQTSMYLCASNSGVFYEQYFGPGTRLTVT.

As for this clone: Other DNA sequences of this sample code for an identical CDR3. The chain combines TRBV9 with TRBJ2-7; the match to TRBD2 covers 8 bases. CDR3 size: 14 residues. V lost 0 bases, J lost 4 bases, and 3 bases stayed unmatched. In germline, CDR1 is SGDLS, CDR2 YYNGEE. The CDR3 DNA follows: TGTGCCAGCAGCGTAGGAGGCGGGGGGTACGAGCAGTACTTC. Encoded protein: CASSVGGGGYEQYF.

The chain has TRBV29-1 and TRBJ1-1; TRBD1 matches 12 bases. The V gene's germline CDR1 is SQVTM and CDR2 ANQGSEA. This CDR3 has 15 residues. V shed 6 bases, J shed 2 bases, and the junction held 7 bases outside the gene matches. The CDR3 region is CSVYGTGGGNTEAFF. CDR3 DNA: TGCAGCGTCTACGGGACAGGGGGCGGAAACACTGAAGCTTTCTTT.